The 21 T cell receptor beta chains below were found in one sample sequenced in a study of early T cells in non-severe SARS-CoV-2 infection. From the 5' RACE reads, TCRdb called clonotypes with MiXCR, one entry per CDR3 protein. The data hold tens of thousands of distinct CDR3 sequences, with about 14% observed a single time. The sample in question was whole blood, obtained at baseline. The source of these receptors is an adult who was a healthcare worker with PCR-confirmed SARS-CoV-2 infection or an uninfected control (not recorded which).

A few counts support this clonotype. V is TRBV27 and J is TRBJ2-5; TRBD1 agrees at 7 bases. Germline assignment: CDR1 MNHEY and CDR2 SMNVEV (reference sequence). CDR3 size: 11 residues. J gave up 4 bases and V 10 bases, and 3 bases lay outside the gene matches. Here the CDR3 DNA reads TGTGCCAAGCCAGGGGGAGAGACCCAGTACTTC. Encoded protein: CAKPGGETQYF.

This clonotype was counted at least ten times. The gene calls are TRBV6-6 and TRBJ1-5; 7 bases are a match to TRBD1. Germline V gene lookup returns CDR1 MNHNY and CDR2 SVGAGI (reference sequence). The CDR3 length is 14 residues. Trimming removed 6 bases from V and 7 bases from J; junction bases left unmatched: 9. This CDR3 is CASSTANRGQPQHF. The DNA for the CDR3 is TGTGCCAGCAGCACTGCCAACAGGGGCCAGCCCCAGCATTTT.

The CDR3 DNA sequence: TGCAGTGCTAGAGCCGCCGGGCACAACGCCGGCGGCACTGAAGCTTTCTTT. This gives the protein CSARAAGHNAGGTEAFF. V is TRBV20-1 and J is TRBJ1-1, with D hard to call. CDR1 and CDR2 (germline): DFQATT, SNEGSKA (reference sequence). V lost 1 base and J lost 4, with 22 bases in between. The CDR3 is 17 amino acids.

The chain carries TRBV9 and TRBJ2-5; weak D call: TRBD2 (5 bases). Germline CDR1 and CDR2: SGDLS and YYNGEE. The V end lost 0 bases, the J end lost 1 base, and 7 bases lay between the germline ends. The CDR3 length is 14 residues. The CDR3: CASSVGRAQETQYF. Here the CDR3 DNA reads TGTGCCAGCAGCGTAGGGCGGGCCCAAGAGACCCAGTACTTC.

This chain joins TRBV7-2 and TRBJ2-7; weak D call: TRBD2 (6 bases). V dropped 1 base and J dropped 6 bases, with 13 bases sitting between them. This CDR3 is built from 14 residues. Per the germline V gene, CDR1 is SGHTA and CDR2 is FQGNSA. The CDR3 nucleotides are TGTGCCAGCAGCTTAGGAGCTGCCGGGAGCGAGCAGTACTTC. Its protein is CASSLGAAGSEQYF.

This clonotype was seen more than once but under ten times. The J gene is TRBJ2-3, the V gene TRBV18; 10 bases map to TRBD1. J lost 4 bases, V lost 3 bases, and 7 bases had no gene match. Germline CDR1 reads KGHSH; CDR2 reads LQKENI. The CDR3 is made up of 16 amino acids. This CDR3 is CASSPGTGVFADTQYF. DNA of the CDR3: TGTGCCAGCTCACCCGGGACAGGGGTATTCGCAGATACGCAGTATTTT. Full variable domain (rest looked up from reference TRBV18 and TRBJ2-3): NAGVMQNPRHLVRRRGQEARLRCSPMKGHSHVYWYRQLPEEGLKFMVYLQKENIIDESGMPKERFSAEFPKEGPSILRIQQVVRGDSAAYFCASSPGTGVFADTQYFGPGTRLTVL.

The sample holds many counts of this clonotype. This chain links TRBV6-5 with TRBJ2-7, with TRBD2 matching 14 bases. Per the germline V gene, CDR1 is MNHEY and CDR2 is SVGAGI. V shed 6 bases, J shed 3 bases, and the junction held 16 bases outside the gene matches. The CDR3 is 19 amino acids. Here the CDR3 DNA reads TGTGCCAGCAGCACCCGACTAGCGGGAGGGCCTCTTCCCAACTACGAGCAGTACTTC. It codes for CASSTRLAGGPLPNYEQYF.

CDR3 sequence reads: CASSLSLATYNEQFF. For the CDR3, the DNA is TGTGCCAGTAGTCTCTCCCTTGCGACCTACAATGAGCAGTTCTTC. The chain couples TRBV19 to TRBJ2-1; D not certain. V shed 5 bases and J shed 2 bases, with 13 bases lying between them. Germline CDR1 reads LNHDA; CDR2 reads SQIVND (reference sequence). This CDR3 contains 15 residues.

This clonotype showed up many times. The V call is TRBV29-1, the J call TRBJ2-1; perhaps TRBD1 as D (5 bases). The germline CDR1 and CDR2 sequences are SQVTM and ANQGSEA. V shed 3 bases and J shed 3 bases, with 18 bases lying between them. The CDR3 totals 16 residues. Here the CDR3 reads CSVENPGHGLYNEQFF. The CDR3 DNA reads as TGCAGCGTTGAGAACCCAGGACACGGCCTCTACAATGAGCAGTTCTTC.

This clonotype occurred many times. Here the CDR3 DNA reads TGTGCCAGCAGCCAACAAGCGGGAGGGGGCACCGGGGAGCTGTTTTTT. This gives the protein CASSQQAGGGTGELFF. The gene calls are TRBV7-3 and TRBJ2-2; 10 positions agree with TRBD2. V lost 5 bases and J lost 4; bases outside the gene matches: 7. This CDR3 has 16 residues. Germline-derived CDR1 and CDR2 are SGHTA and FQGTGA.

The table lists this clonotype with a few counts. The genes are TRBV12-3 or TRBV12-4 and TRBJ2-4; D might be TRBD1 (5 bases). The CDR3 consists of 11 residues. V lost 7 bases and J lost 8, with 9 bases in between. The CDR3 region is CASTSTDIQYF. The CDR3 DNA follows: TGTGCCAGCACGTCGACAGACATTCAGTACTTC.

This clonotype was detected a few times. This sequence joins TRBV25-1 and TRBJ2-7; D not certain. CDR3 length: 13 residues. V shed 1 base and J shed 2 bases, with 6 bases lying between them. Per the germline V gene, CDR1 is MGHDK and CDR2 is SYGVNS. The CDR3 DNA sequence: TGTGCCAGCAGTGAATCCCCAGCCTACGAGCAGTACTTC. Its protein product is CASSESPAYEQYF.

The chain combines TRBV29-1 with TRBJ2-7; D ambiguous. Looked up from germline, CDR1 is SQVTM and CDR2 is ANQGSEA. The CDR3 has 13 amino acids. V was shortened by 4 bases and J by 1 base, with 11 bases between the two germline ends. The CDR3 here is CSVGGVTSYEQYF. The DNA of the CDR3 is TGCAGCGTTGGCGGCGTCACATCCTACGAGCAGTACTTC.

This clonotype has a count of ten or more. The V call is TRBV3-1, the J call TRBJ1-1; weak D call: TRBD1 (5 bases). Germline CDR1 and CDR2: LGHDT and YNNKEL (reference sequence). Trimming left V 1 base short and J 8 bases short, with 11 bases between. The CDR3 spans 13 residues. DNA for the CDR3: TGTGCCAGCAGCCAAGGGCATTGGGGGGAAGCTTTCTTT. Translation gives CASSQGHWGEAFF.

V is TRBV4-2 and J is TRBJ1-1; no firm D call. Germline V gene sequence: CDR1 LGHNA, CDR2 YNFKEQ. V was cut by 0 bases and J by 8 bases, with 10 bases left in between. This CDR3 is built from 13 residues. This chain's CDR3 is CASSQDSEEEAFF. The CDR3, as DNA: TGTGCCAGCAGCCAAGATTCGGAGGAGGAAGCTTTCTTT.

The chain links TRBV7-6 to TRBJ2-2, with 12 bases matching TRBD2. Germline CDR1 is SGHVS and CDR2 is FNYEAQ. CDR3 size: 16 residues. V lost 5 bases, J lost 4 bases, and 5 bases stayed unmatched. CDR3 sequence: CASSPLAGGFTGELFF. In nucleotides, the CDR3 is TGTGCCAGCAGCCCCCTAGCGGGAGGGTTCACCGGGGAGCTGTTTTTT.

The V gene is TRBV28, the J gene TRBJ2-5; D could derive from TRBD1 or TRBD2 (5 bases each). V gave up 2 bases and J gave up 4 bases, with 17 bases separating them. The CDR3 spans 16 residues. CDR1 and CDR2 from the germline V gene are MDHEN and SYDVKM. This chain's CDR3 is CASSLGDTGALETQYF. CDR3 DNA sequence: TGTGCCAGCAGTTTAGGCGACACCGGGGCCCTAGAGACCCAGTACTTC.

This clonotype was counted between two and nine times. The CDR3 is CASKGRAAEPQHF. The CDR3 DNA follows: TGTGCCAGCAAGGGCAGGGCAGCGGAGCCCCAGCATTTT. The chain employs TRBV28 and TRBJ1-5; weak D call: TRBD1 (5 bases). Germline assignment: CDR1 MDHEN and CDR2 SYDVKM. Trimming cost V 7 bases and J 8 bases, with 15 bases left between them. The CDR3 has 13 amino acids.

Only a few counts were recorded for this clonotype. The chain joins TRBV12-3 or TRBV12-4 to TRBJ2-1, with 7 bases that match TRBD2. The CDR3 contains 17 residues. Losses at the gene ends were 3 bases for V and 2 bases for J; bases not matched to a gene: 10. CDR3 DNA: TGTGCCAGCAGTTTGAAACGCGGCGGGAGAACCTACAATGAGCAGTTCTTC. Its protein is CASSLKRGGRTYNEQFF.

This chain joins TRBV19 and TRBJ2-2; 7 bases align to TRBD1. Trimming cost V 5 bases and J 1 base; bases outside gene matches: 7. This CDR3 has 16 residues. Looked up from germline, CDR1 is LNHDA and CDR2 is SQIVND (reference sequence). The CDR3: CASSFQTGLNTGELFF. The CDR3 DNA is TGTGCCAGTAGTTTTCAGACAGGGTTGAACACCGGGGAGCTGTTTTTT.

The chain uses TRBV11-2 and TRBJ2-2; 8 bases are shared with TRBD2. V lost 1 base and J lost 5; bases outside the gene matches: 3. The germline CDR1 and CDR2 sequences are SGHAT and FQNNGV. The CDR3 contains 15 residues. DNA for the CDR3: TGTGCCAGCAGCTTAGTGGCTAGCGGGACCGGGGAGCTGTTTTTT. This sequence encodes CASSLVASGTGELFF.